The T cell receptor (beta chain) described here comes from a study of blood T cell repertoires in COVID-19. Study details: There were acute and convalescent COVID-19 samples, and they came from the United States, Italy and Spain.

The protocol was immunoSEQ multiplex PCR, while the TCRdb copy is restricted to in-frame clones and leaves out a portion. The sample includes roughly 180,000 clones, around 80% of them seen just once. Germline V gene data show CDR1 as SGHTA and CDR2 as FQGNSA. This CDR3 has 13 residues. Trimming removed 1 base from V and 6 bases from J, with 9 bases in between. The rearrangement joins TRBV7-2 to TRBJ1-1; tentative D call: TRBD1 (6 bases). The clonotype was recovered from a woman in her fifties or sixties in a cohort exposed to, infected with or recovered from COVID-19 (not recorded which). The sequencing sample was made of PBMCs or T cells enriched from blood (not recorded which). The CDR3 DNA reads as TGTGCCAGCAGCTTAGACAGGGTCGCTGAAGCTTTCTTT. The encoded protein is CASSLDRVAEAFF.